These T cell receptor beta chains were read from a single sample in a study of blood T cells in healthy people across ages. In TCRdb, the 5' RACE reads were re-called with MiXCR into one record per CDR3 protein. The sample holds 700,000 to 950,000 distinct CDR3 sequences, 43% seen once. Sample: blood. Receptors originate from a woman in her sixties in good health. Each CDR3 is given with its conserved first and last residue. D genes are given only for firm matches. The size field is filled for only some rows; it gives once, few, many or a size class.

j_call cdr3_length d_call v_call clone_size cdr3_aa cdr3_nt
TRBJ2-5 15 - TRBV9 few CASSVLGLMQETQYF TGTGCCAGCAGCGTACTGGGACTCATGCAAGAGACCCAGTACTTC
TRBJ1-2 14 - TRBV6-6 - CASSPPAGLYGYTF TGTGCCAGCAGCCCCCCTGCCGGGCTCTATGGCTACACCTTC
TRBJ2-3 13 - TRBV11-2 - CASSIITTDTQYF TGTGCCAGCAGCATTATTACCACAGATACGCAGTATTTT
TRBJ2-5 14 TRBD2 TRBV7-2 - CASRQIGAGIEQYF TGTGCCAGCAGACAAATAGGAGCGGGAATTGAGCAGTACTTC
TRBJ2-1 13 - TRBV7-2 many CASSPGSYNEQFF TGTGCCAGCAGTCCGGGGTCCTACAATGAGCAGTTCTTC
TRBJ1-5 15 - TRBV6-1 few CASLLSGSRNQPQHF TGTGCCAGCTTGCTCAGTGGGAGTCGCAATCAGCCCCAGCATTTT
TRBJ2-1 20 TRBD2 TRBV4-3 - CASSQVYRTSGSHSYNEQFF TGCGCCAGCAGCCAGGTCTACAGGACTAGCGGGAGCCACTCCTATAATGAGCAGTTCTTC
TRBJ2-1 16 TRBD1 TRBV25-1 once CASSTLPGQGGETQFF TGTGCCAGCAGTACCCTTCCGGGACAGGGTGGAGAGACCCAGTTCTTC
TRBJ2-1 13 TRBD2 TRBV12-3/TRBV12-4 few CASNSGLADEQFF TGTGCCAGCAACTCGGGACTAGCGGATGAGCAGTTCTTC
TRBJ2-5 12 - TRBV12-5 - CASGLVGNEQYF TGTGCTAGTGGTTTGGTAGGCAATGAGCAGTACTTC
TRBJ1-5 14 - TRBV12-3/TRBV12-4 - CASSLSRGGQPQHF TGTGCCAGCAGTTTGTCCAGGGGCGGTCAGCCCCAGCATTTT
TRBJ2-1 15 TRBD2 TRBV10-3 few CAITPTGGSYNEQFF TGTGCCATCACCCCGACGGGGGGTTCCTACAATGAGCAGTTCTTC
TRBJ2-1 13 - TRBV20-1 - CSARDLAYNEQFF TGCAGTGCTAGAGATCTGGCGTACAATGAGCAGTTCTTC
TRBJ1-5 15 TRBD1 TRBV20-1 - CSARDLQGPNQPQHF TGCAGTGCTAGAGATTTACAGGGGCCGAATCAGCCCCAGCATTTT
TRBJ2-2 16 - TRBV4-3 once CASSQDGFWGTGELFF TGCGCCAGCAGCCAAGATGGGTTCTGGGGCACCGGGGAGCTGTTTTTT
TRBJ2-5 13 TRBD1 TRBV20-1 - CSAGTGGWDEQYF TGCAGTGCTGGGACAGGGGGCTGGGATGAGCAGTACTTC
TRBJ2-1 14 - TRBV6-2/TRBV6-3 - CASNNREQRNEQFF TGTGCCAGCAACAACCGGGAGCAGAGGAATGAGCAGTTCTTC
TRBJ2-5 14 - TRBV7-9 - CASSLVGVGETQYF TGTGCCAGCAGCTTAGTTGGCGTAGGCGAGACCCAGTACTTC
TRBJ2-4 12 - TRBV20-1 - CSAPVGTDIQYF TGCAGTGCTCCCGTAGGGACGGACATTCAGTACTTC
TRBJ2-1 13 - TRBV27 few CASSLENYNEQFF TGTGCCAGCAGTTTAGAGAATTACAATGAGCAGTTCTTC
TRBJ2-1 16 TRBD2 TRBV3-1 many CASSPSFLAGSNEQFF TGTGCCAGCAGCCCATCCTTCCTAGCGGGTAGCAATGAGCAGTTCTTC
TRBJ2-7 16 TRBD2 TRBV24-1 once CATSDSGTSGSYEQYF TGTGCCACCAGTGATTCCGGGACTAGCGGGAGCTACGAGCAGTACTTC
TRBJ2-1 20 TRBD2 TRBV19 - CASSMRLSTGRAGRKNEQFF TGTGCCAGTAGTATGAGGCTTAGTACTGGGAGGGCAGGGAGGAAAAATGAGCAGTTCTTC
TRBJ1-6 11 - TRBV7-2 - CASSVNSPLHF TGTGCCAGCAGTGTAAATTCACCCCTCCACTTT
TRBJ1-1 14 - TRBV20-1 once CSARRGAADTEAFF TGCAGTGCTAGAAGGGGGGCGGCGGACACTGAAGCTTTCTTT
TRBJ2-1 14 TRBD2 TRBV9 - CASSVGTSGNEQFF TGTGCCAGCAGCGTAGGGACTAGCGGCAATGAGCAGTTCTTC
TRBJ2-7 14 - TRBV3-1 many CASSSYRGGYEQYF TGTGCCAGCAGCTCGTACAGGGGAGGTTACGAGCAGTACTTC
TRBJ2-5 13 - TRBV7-3 few CASSLTNRETQYF TGTGCCAGCAGCTTAACTAATAGGGAGACCCAGTACTTC
TRBJ1-2 14 - TRBV20-1 few CSAIGGGGDYGYTF TGCAGTGCCATAGGCGGGGGTGGCGACTATGGCTACACCTTC
TRBJ1-5 14 - TRBV10-3 - CAISESREGKPQHF TGTGCCATCAGTGAGTCTCGGGAAGGCAAGCCCCAGCATTTT
TRBJ1-5 12 - TRBV10-3 - CAIGWSNQPQHF TGTGCCATCGGGTGGAGCAATCAGCCCCAGCATTTT
TRBJ2-7 14 TRBD2 TRBV3-1 many CASSQDPSGDEQYF TGTGCCAGCAGCCAAGATCCCAGCGGGGACGAGCAGTACTTC
TRBJ2-3 13 - TRBV20-1 few CSASLVVADTQYF TGCAGTGCTTCGCTCGTTGTTGCAGATACGCAGTATTTT
TRBJ2-1 14 TRBD1 TRBV7-9 few CASSRTGEANEQFF TGTGCCAGCAGCCGGACAGGGGAGGCCAATGAGCAGTTCTTC
TRBJ2-1 17 - TRBV27 once CASSPFLAVGSYNKQFF TGTGCCAGCAGTCCCTTTCTTGCCGTTGGCTCCTACAATAAGCAGTTCTTC
TRBJ1-1 15 TRBD1 TRBV5-5 - CASSLTGDGHTEAFF TGTGCCAGCAGCTTAACAGGGGATGGGCACACTGAAGCTTTCTTT
TRBJ1-1 15 - TRBV6-5 - CASSYSSGVKTEAFF TGTGCCAGCAGTTACTCGTCCGGGGTTAAAACTGAAGCTTTCTTT
TRBJ2-7 14 TRBD1 TRBV5-6 few CASSPGQPPYEQYF TGTGCCAGCAGCCCGGGACAGCCCCCCTACGAGCAGTACTTC
TRBJ2-4 10 - TRBV20-1 - CSARREEQYF TGCAGTGCTAGGAGGGAGGAGCAGTACTTC
TRBJ2-3 16 - TRBV7-2 once CASSSLVGGSTDTQYF TGTGCCAGCAGCTCATTAGTAGGGGGGAGCACAGATACGCAGTATTTT
TRBJ2-1 14 TRBD2 TRBV6-5 few CASSLSGRAGEQFF TGTGCCAGCAGTTTAAGCGGGAGGGCCGGTGAGCAGTTCTTC
TRBJ1-1 11 TRBD1 TRBV2 few CATTGDSEAFF TGTGCCACCACTGGGGACAGCGAAGCTTTCTTT
TRBJ2-3 13 TRBD1 TRBV20-1 - CSAPTGFTDTQYF TGCAGTGCGCCGACAGGGTTCACAGATACGCAGTATTTT
TRBJ2-7 12 - TRBV4-2 many CASSQVQSEQYF TGTGCCAGCAGCCAAGTACAGTCCGAGCAGTACTTC
TRBJ2-7 16 TRBD2 TRBV7-8 - CASSLDGGSRFYEQYF TGTGCCAGCAGCTTAGACGGCGGGAGCCGATTCTACGAGCAGTACTTC
TRBJ1-2 13 TRBD1 TRBV2 - CASTRQGLGGYTF TGTGCCAGCACCAGACAGGGGCTCGGTGGCTACACCTTC
TRBJ1-1 13 - TRBV7-9 - CASRVDVNTEAFF TGTGCCAGCAGAGTGGACGTGAACACTGAAGCTTTCTTT
TRBJ2-1 11 - TRBV20-1 - CSAIQAREQFF TGCAGTGCTATCCAAGCTAGGGAGCAGTTCTTC
TRBJ2-6 17 - TRBV28 - CASSLNGLTSGANVLTF TGTGCCAGCAGTTTAAATGGACTGACCTCTGGGGCCAACGTCCTGACTTTC
TRBJ2-4 17 TRBD2 TRBV6-1 - CASNNRTSGSTKNIQYF TGTGCCAGCAACAACAGGACTAGCGGGAGTACCAAAAACATTCAGTACTTC
TRBJ2-5 17 TRBD2 TRBV13 once CASSQTSGGRTEETQYF TGTGCCAGCAGTCAGACTAGCGGGGGGAGAACAGAAGAGACCCAGTACTTC
TRBJ1-1 14 - TRBV18 - CASSPDSYYTEAFF TGTGCCAGCTCACCGGACAGTTACTACACTGAAGCTTTCTTT
TRBJ2-5 11 - TRBV21-1 - CASWEQGKQYF TGTGCCAGCTGGGAACAGGGGAAGCAGTACTTC
TRBJ2-5 15 - TRBV7-2 few CASSLVGAGEETQYF TGTGCCAGCAGCTTAGTAGGGGCAGGGGAAGAGACCCAGTACTTC
TRBJ2-6 16 TRBD1 TRBV3-1 - CASSPTGGAWANVLTF TGTGCCAGCAGCCCGACAGGGGGCGCATGGGCCAACGTCCTGACTTTC
TRBJ2-5 15 - TRBV9 - CASSAREGSGETQYF TGTGCCAGCAGCGCCCGAGAGGGTTCGGGGGAGACCCAGTACTTC
TRBJ1-1 16 - TRBV7-9 - CASSLDPQGVNTEAFF TGTGCCAGCAGCTTAGATCCCCAGGGTGTGAACACTGAAGCTTTCTTT
TRBJ2-1 18 - TRBV6-2/TRBV6-3 few CASSYSAPGFLILEEQFF TGTGCCAGCAGTTACTCGGCACCAGGGTTTCTCATCTTGGAGGAGCAGTTCTTC
TRBJ1-2 14 - TRBV7-9 - CASSLDGDSYGYTF TGTGCCAGCAGCTTAGATGGGGATTCCTATGGCTACACCTTC